Following are 23 T cell receptor beta chains from one sample sequenced in a study of neurological immune-mediated disorders. TCRdb itself ran the 5' RACE reads through MiXCR, one entry per CDR3 protein. This sample has tens of thousands of distinct CDR3 sequences; over 10% occur once, and the top ten carry roughly 1.9%. Sequencing used PBMCs. The source of these receptors is a man between 60 and 75 years old in good health.

V and J are TRBV5-6 and TRBJ1-6; TRBD1 aligns across 7 bases. The CDR3 is 14 residues long. Germline values: CDR1 SGHDT, CDR2 YYEEEE. V trimming: 2 bases; J trimming: 10 bases; junction bases outside the gene matches: 6. CDR3 DNA sequence: TGTGCCAGCAGCTTCCGACAGGGCTACTCACCCCTCCACTTT. Translation: CASSFRQGYSPLHF.

This clonotype was recorded many times. The rearrangement uses TRBV29-1 and TRBJ2-7; 7 bases agree with TRBD2. The J segment lost 0 bases and the V segment lost 6 bases, leaving 2 bases of the junction unmatched. CDR3 length equals 12 residues. Germline CDR1 SQVTM, CDR2 ANQGSEA. CDR3 nucleotides: TGCAGCGTGTCGGGAGGCTCCTACGAGCAGTACTTC. Translating it yields CSVSGGSYEQYF.

The sample holds many counts of this clonotype. This chain uses TRBV29-1 with TRBJ1-1; D is unclear. This CDR3 has 10 amino acids. Germline assignment: CDR1 SQVTM and CDR2 ANQGSEA. The ends were cut back, 4 bases at V and 7 bases at J, with 7 bases in the middle. CDR3 residues: CSVGRGEAFF. CDR3 in DNA: TGCAGCGTTGGACGGGGTGAAGCTTTCTTT.

Ten or more counts support this clonotype. V is TRBV5-1 and J is TRBJ2-1, with 9 bases that match TRBD2. With V trimmed by 0 bases and J by 10 bases, 8 bases remained unmatched. From germline, CDR1 is SGHRS and CDR2 YFSETQ. The CDR3 extends over 15 amino acids. The CDR3 DNA is TGCGCCAGCAGCTTGGTAGGTAGCGGGGGAAACGAGCAGTTCTTC. This encodes CASSLVGSGGNEQFF.

The sample holds many counts of this clonotype. The CDR3 nucleotides read TGTGCCAGCAGCATGACAGGGACGGCCTACGAGCAGTACTTC. Protein sequence: CASSMTGTAYEQYF. The V and J genes are TRBV7-9 and TRBJ2-7; TRBD1 matches 7 bases. V lost 5 bases, J lost 2 bases, and 6 bases stayed unmatched. Germline-derived CDR1 and CDR2 are SEHNR and FQNEAQ (reference sequence). There are 14 residues in the CDR3.

This clonotype was recorded at least ten times. This chain links TRBV5-6 with TRBJ2-2; 10 nucleotides line up with TRBD1. Trimming took 4 bases from V and 3 from J; bases not matched to a gene: 3. This CDR3 region has 15 residues. The germline CDR1 and CDR2 sequences are SGHDT and YYEEEE. This chain's CDR3 is CASSVDRGDTGELFF. The CDR3 nucleotides are TGTGCCAGCAGCGTGGACAGGGGGGACACCGGGGAGCTGTTTTTT.

At least ten counts were recorded for this clonotype. V and J are TRBV11-2 and TRBJ2-6; D is unresolved. V lost 0 bases and J 0 bases, leaving 6 bases between the germline ends. This CDR3 is 16 amino acids long. Germline V gene sequence: CDR1 SGHAT, CDR2 FQNNGV. The DNA of the CDR3 is TGTGCCAGCAGCTTAGAATTTGACTCTGGGGCCAACGTCCTGACTTTC. Protein: CASSLEFDSGANVLTF.

Ten or more counts support this clonotype. The V call is TRBV10-3, the J call TRBJ1-1; D ambiguous. There are 12 residues in the CDR3. Trimming removed 2 bases from V and 11 bases from J, with 12 bases in between. The germline CDR1 and CDR2 sequences are ENHRY and SYGVKD. The CDR3, as DNA: TGTGCCATCAGTGAGCCGGGGAGCAGGGCTTTCTTT. Translation: CAISEPGSRAFF.

This clonotype has just one count. This chain joins TRBV9 and TRBJ1-2; 10 bases match TRBD1. Germline assignment: CDR1 SGDLS and CDR2 YYNGEE. This CDR3 is built from 16 residues. Trimming cost V 4 bases and J 5 bases; bases outside gene matches: 11. CDR3 sequence (DNA): TGTGCCAGCAGCCCTGACGCGGGACAGGGGACTTATGGCTACACCTTC. Translation: CASSPDAGQGTYGYTF.

Ten or more counts support this clonotype. The chain has TRBV7-9 and TRBJ1-1; D may be TRBD1 (5 bases). V dropped 6 bases and J dropped 4 bases, with 15 bases sitting between them. In germline, CDR1 is SEHNR, CDR2 FQNEAQ (reference sequence). The CDR3 is 14 amino acids. The chain's CDR3 is CASRLGGASTEAFF. CDR3 bases: TGTGCCAGCAGACTGGGCGGGGCAAGCACTGAAGCTTTCTTT.

This clonotype was seen repeatedly, ten times or more. The rearrangement joins TRBV20-1 to TRBJ2-1; D remains unclear. The CDR3 has 16 amino acids. Looked up from germline, CDR1 is DFQATT and CDR2 is SNEGSKA (reference sequence). V was trimmed by 0 bases and J by 2 bases, leaving 14 bases between them. Here the CDR3 DNA reads TGCAGTGCTAGAGATTCCGCGACGGTAGCCTACAATGAGCAGTTCTTC. Translating gives CSARDSATVAYNEQFF.

The chain carries TRBV5-1 and TRBJ2-2; D ambiguous. There are 15 residues in the CDR3. V lost 1 base and J 1 base, leaving 8 bases between the germline ends. Looked up from germline, CDR1 is SGHRS and CDR2 is YFSETQ. The CDR3 protein is CASSLTVLNTGELFF. The CDR3 bases are TGCGCCAGCAGCTTGACAGTCCTGAACACCGGGGAGCTGTTTTTT.

This clonotype has at least ten counts. This rearrangement joins TRBV5-1 to TRBJ2-3, with TRBD2 identical over 9 bases. The CDR3 has 16 amino acids. Per germline, CDR1 SGHRS and CDR2 YFSETQ. The V gene end was trimmed by 0 bases and the J gene end by 1 base; junction bases not matched to a gene: 3. The CDR3 DNA reads as TGCGCCAGCAGCTTGGAGGCTAGCGGGGGCACAGATACGCAGTATTTT. It specifies CASSLEASGGTDTQYF.

This clonotype came up many times. J is TRBJ2-2 and V is TRBV14; weak D call: TRBD1 (5 bases). Trimming took off 3 bases at V and 3 bases at J, with 23 bases between the two ends. Germline CDR1 is SGHDN and CDR2 is FVKESK. The CDR3 runs 19 residues. CDR3 DNA sequence: TGTGCCAGCAGCCAGGGGTTCGGCAGGGCCCTAACCTACACCGGGGAGCTGTTTTTT. This sequence encodes CASSQGFGRALTYTGELFF.

This chain connects TRBV3-1 to TRBJ2-7; unclear D gene. V dropped 4 bases and J dropped 4 bases, with 8 bases sitting between them. CDR3 size: 12 residues. Germline lookup yields CDR1 LGHDT and CDR2 YNNKEL (reference sequence). Written as DNA, the CDR3 is TGTGCCAGCAGCCTACATGAATACGAGCAGTACTTC. Translated: CASSLHEYEQYF.

This clonotype was detected ten times or more. V gene TRBV19 combines with J gene TRBJ2-1; 8 nucleotides align to TRBD1. Germline V gene lookup returns CDR1 LNHDA and CDR2 SQIVND (reference sequence). The CDR3 contains 15 residues. Trimming cost V 8 bases and J 2 bases; bases outside gene matches: 8. Here the CDR3 reads CASLPGQATYNEQFF. The CDR3 coding sequence is TGTGCCAGTCTCCCGGGACAGGCTACCTACAATGAGCAGTTCTTC.

At least ten counts were recorded for this clonotype. This sequence joins TRBV20-1 and TRBJ2-3; D is possibly TRBD1 or TRBD2 (7 bases each). V was cut by 6 bases and J by 1 base, with 14 bases left in between. This CDR3 is 14 amino acids long. Germline assignment: CDR1 DFQATT and CDR2 SNEGSKA (reference sequence). CDR3 nucleotide sequence: TGCAGTGCCAGGGGGGGGGATGGCACAGATACGCAGTATTTT. Protein sequence: CSARGGDGTDTQYF.

Many counts were recorded for this clonotype. Here the CDR3 reads CASVTGGSGETQYF. In nucleotides, the CDR3 is TGTGCCAGCGTAACAGGAGGTAGTGGGGAGACCCAGTACTTC. This sequence joins TRBV6-6 and TRBJ2-5; tentatively, D is TRBD1 or TRBD2 (5 bases each). V lost 8 bases and J lost 5, with 18 bases in between. This CDR3 comprises 14 residues. Germline lookup yields CDR1 MNHNY and CDR2 SVGAGI (reference sequence).

The rearrangement joins TRBV20-1 to TRBJ2-7; 9 bases align to TRBD2. Germline values: CDR1 DFQATT, CDR2 SNEGSKA (reference sequence). After removal of 6 bases from V and 2 bases from J, the junction contained 8 bases not matched to a gene. The CDR3 is made up of 14 amino acids. The CDR3 protein is CSALPSGDAYEQYF. The CDR3 DNA reads TGCAGTGCCCTACCTAGCGGGGATGCCTACGAGCAGTACTTC.

This clonotype was seen at least ten times. The rearrangement uses TRBV20-1 and TRBJ1-1; TRBD1 matches 7 bases. The ends lost 1 base at V and 0 bases at J; junction bases unmatched: 5. Germline CDR1 DFQATT, CDR2 SNEGSKA (reference sequence). The CDR3 extends over 15 amino acids. In nucleotides, the CDR3 is TGCAGTGCTAGAGGCCCCGGGACAGTGAACACTGAAGCTTTCTTT. The encoded protein is CSARGPGTVNTEAFF.

This clonotype was picked up many times. The rearrangement uses TRBV28 and TRBJ1-1, with D possibly TRBD1 on 6 matching bases. CDR3 size: 12 residues. Germline-derived CDR1 and CDR2 are MDHEN and SYDVKM. V was pared by 2 bases and J by 10 bases, with 11 bases between. The CDR3 sequence is CASSLGQGRAFF. The DNA of the CDR3 is TGTGCCAGCAGTTTAGGTCAGGGGCGAGCTTTCTTT.

In its sample, this clonotype was seen many times. The CDR3 protein is CASSWVALRGRSNQPQHF. CDR3 nucleotide sequence: TGTGCCAGCAGTTGGGTGGCCCTCAGGGGGCGAAGCAATCAGCCCCAGCATTTT. This sequence joins TRBV28 and TRBJ1-5, with 8 bases identical to TRBD1. Trimming took 4 bases from V and 1 from J; bases not matched to a gene: 12. The CDR3 runs to 18 residues. CDR1 is MDHEN and CDR2 is SYDVKM in the germline V gene.

Ten or more counts support this clonotype. The rearrangement uses TRBV4-1 and TRBJ1-1; no definite D call. CDR1 and CDR2 from the germline V gene are MGHRA and YSYEKL. CDR3 length: 17 amino acids. Trimming cost V 0 bases and J 5 bases, with 19 bases left between them. CDR3 protein: CASSQEFGRRGGTEAFF. CDR3 DNA: TGCGCCAGCAGCCAAGAATTTGGGAGACGGGGAGGGACTGAAGCTTTCTTT.